This T cell receptor (beta chain) was recorded in a study of T-cell memory formation after mild COVID-19. Overall study results and limits: CM and EM subsets held most contracting CD4+ clones; EMRA held CD8+ ones.

Of note for this clonotype: Its specificity is not known.

TCRdb re-called the 5' RACE reads through MiXCR, storing one row per CDR3 protein. The sample carries more than 350,000 distinct CDR3 sequences, approximately 15% recorded once. The clonotype comes from a young man who had mild COVID-19 (a few samples of this study predate the infection). Cell type and time point are not known. The sequenced sample consisted of PBMCs or a T cell subset sorted from them (not recorded which).

DNA for the CDR3: TGTGCCAGCAGCCGAAGCGGGGGGCTCTCCTACGAGCAGTACTTC. Translating it yields CASSRSGGLSYEQYF. The rearrangement joins TRBV7-6 to TRBJ2-7, with 9 positions matching TRBD2. The CDR3 sequence is 15 residues long. Trimming at V came to 5 bases and at J to 0 bases, leaving 5 bases not matched to a gene. Germline CDR1 SGHVS, CDR2 FNYEAQ.